These 30 T cell receptor beta chains originate from one sample sequenced in a study of CD4 T cells in relation to SARS-CoV-2 and coronaviruses. Some clones are missing from TCRdb's copy, which holds only in-frame ones; the method was immunoSEQ multiplex PCR. The table shows approximately 50,000 clones, with 90% to 95% occurring only once. The sequenced material came from naive CD4+ T cells from PBMCs. Regarding subset: naive CD4+ T cells isolated by negative enrichment. The receptors were sampled from an adult with COVID-19.

The J gene is TRBJ2-2, the V gene TRBV15, with TRBD2 identical over 7 bases. CDR3 length: 15 residues. Germline loops: CDR1 LNHNV, CDR2 YYDKDF (reference sequence). The ends lost 0 bases at V and 7 bases at J; junction bases unmatched: 5. CDR3 residues: CATSREGLVGGELFF. CDR3 nucleotide sequence: TGTGCCACCAGCAGAGAAGGACTAGTAGGCGGGGAGCTGTTTTTT.

This clone was picked up one time. The V call is TRBV5-1, the J call TRBJ2-7, with TRBD2 matching 7 bases. V trimming: 4 bases; J trimming: 3 bases; junction bases outside the gene matches: 13. The CDR3 length is 16 residues. In germline, CDR1 is SGHRS, CDR2 YFSETQ. The CDR3 DNA is TGCGCCAGCAGCCGGGACGAGTCAAGCGGGGACTACGAGCAGTACTTC. It is translated as CASSRDESSGDYEQYF.

This clone was counted a single time. The chain uses TRBV7-9 and TRBJ2-1; the D gene is possibly TRBD1 (7 bases). The germline V and J ends were trimmed by 5 bases and 3 bases, with 23 bases remaining between them. The CDR3 length is 18 residues. Germline V lookup: CDR1 SEHNR, CDR2 FQNEAQ (reference sequence). The CDR3: CASSLGGLMSGGYNEQFF. The CDR3 DNA reads TGTGCCAGCAGCCTGGGGGGCTTAATGTCAGGGGGCTACAATGAGCAGTTCTTC.

In this sample, this clone turned up once. The chain uses TRBV7-8 and TRBJ2-7; TRBD1 matches at 7 bases. J gave up 11 bases and V 5 bases, and 15 bases lay outside the gene matches. CDR3 size: 14 residues. Germline loops: CDR1 SGHVS, CDR2 FQNEAQ. CDR3 amino acids: CASSTRTGADPKYF. The CDR3 nucleotides read TGTGCCAGCAGCACCCGAACAGGGGCCGACCCGAAGTACTTC. Variable domain in full (rest from reference TRBV7-8 and TRBJ2-7): GAGVSQSPRYKVAKRGQDVALRCDPISGHVSLFWYQQALGQGPEFLTYFQNEAQLDKSGLPSDRFFAERPEGSVSTLKIQRTQQEDSAVYLCASSTRTGADPKYFGPGTRLTVT.

In this sample, this clone turned up a few times. The V and J genes are TRBV29-1 and TRBJ2-7, with 10 bases lining up with TRBD1. The germline V gene has CDR1 SQVTM and CDR2 ANQGSEA. The CDR3 totals 13 residues. J lost 3 bases, V lost 5 bases, and 4 bases had no gene match. The CDR3 loop is CSVIDRGLYEQYF. DNA for the CDR3: TGCAGCGTTATAGACAGGGGGCTCTACGAGCAGTACTTC.

The chain uses TRBV4-1 and TRBJ1-2; D might be TRBD1 (5 bases). Germline CDR1 reads MGHRA; CDR2 reads YSYEKL. The CDR3 consists of 14 residues. The V end was cut by 0 bases, the J end by 8 bases, with 13 bases between. The CDR3 coding sequence is TGCGCCAGCAGCCAAGATATAAGGGGTCCCGGCTACACCTTC. Translating gives CASSQDIRGPGYTF.

The chain couples TRBV29-1 to TRBJ2-3; D is uncertain. From germline, CDR1 is SQVTM and CDR2 ANQGSEA. The CDR3 covers 11 residues. V dropped 7 bases and J dropped 2 bases, with 7 bases sitting between them. CDR3 DNA sequence: TGCAGCGCCCTAACCACAGATACGCAGTATTTT. It is translated as CSALTTDTQYF.

The rearrangement uses TRBV28 and TRBJ2-3, with 10 bases aligning to TRBD2. The germline gives CDR1 MDHEN, CDR2 SYDVKM. The CDR3 has 17 amino acids. Unmatched junction bases numbered 12, after V lost 7 bases and J lost 2 bases. This CDR3 is CASTRTWTSGFTDTQYF. The CDR3 DNA follows: TGTGCCAGCACCCGCACATGGACTAGCGGCTTCACAGATACGCAGTATTTT.

The chain employs TRBV28 and TRBJ2-7; 9 nucleotides line up with TRBD1. The germline CDR1 and CDR2 sequences are MDHEN and SYDVKM. The CDR3 totals 16 residues. Trimming cost V 5 bases and J 4 bases; bases outside gene matches: 12. CDR3 amino acids: CASSRTSGTGSYEQYF. The DNA for the CDR3 is TGTGCCAGCAGTCGCACCTCCGGGACAGGGTCGTACGAGCAGTACTTC.

This clone has only one observation. Other DNA variants within this sample encode the same CDR3. V usage is TRBV20-1 and J usage is TRBJ2-5; D is uncertain. The V gene lost 6 bases and the J gene lost 1 base, with 3 bases spanning the gap. This CDR3 contains 10 residues. Germline CDR1 is DFQATT and CDR2 is SNEGSKA (reference sequence). The CDR3 nucleotides are TGCAGTGCATCCCAAGAGACCCAGTACTTC. This encodes CSASQETQYF.

There are a few counts of this clone. The rearrangement joins TRBV12-5 to TRBJ1-1, with D maybe TRBD1 (5 bases). V shed 1 base and J shed 3 bases, with 18 bases lying between them. The CDR3 loop spans 17 amino acids. Germline assignment: CDR1 LGHNT and CDR2 FRNRAP. The CDR3 region is CASGLGPRGGKYTEAFF. The DNA for the CDR3 is TGTGCTAGTGGTTTGGGTCCCCGGGGCGGGAAGTACACTGAAGCTTTCTTT.

This chain links TRBV5-4 with TRBJ2-2, with TRBD2 as a possible D gene (6 bases). Germline V gives CDR1 SGHNT, CDR2 YYREEE (reference sequence). Trimming left V 4 bases short and J 5 bases short, with 15 bases between. The CDR3 has 15 residues. CDR3 DNA sequence: TGTGCCAGCAGCCCACCGGGACTGGGGACCGGGGAGCTGTTTTTT. It encodes CASSPPGLGTGELFF.

The gene calls are TRBV23-1 and TRBJ2-3; 7 bases are shared with TRBD2. TRBV23-1 is marked as an open reading frame, function uncertain. The CDR3 consists of 15 residues. Trimming removed 7 bases from V and 6 bases from J; junction bases left unmatched: 13. CDR3 sequence: CASMGCGEGGDTQYF. In DNA form, the CDR3 reads TGCGCCAGCATGGGATGCGGAGAGGGAGGGGATACGCAGTATTTT.

This sequence joins TRBV5-1 and TRBJ1-1; 10 bases line up with TRBD1. This CDR3 spans 15 amino acids. J gave up 4 bases and V 6 bases, and 9 bases lay outside the gene matches. Germline-derived CDR1 and CDR2 are SGHRS and YFSETQ. The CDR3 DNA follows: TGCGCCAGCACAATGACAGGGGGCGTCTTCACTGAAGCTTTCTTT. Amino acids: CASTMTGGVFTEAFF.

This sequence joins TRBV2 and TRBJ2-4; TRBD2 matches 14 bases. Unmatched junction bases numbered 14, after V lost 6 bases and J lost 1 base. The CDR3 is made up of 20 amino acids. CDR1 and CDR2 (germline): SNHLY, FYNNEI. The CDR3 here is CASRQRLAGGPMIAKNIQYF. The CDR3 DNA reads TGTGCCAGCAGGCAGAGACTAGCGGGAGGGCCTATGATCGCCAAAAACATTCAGTACTTC.

The chain has TRBV6-6 and TRBJ1-3, with a possible D match to TRBD1 (6 bases). CDR3 length equals 16 residues. V lost 4 bases and J 1 base, leaving 14 bases between the germline ends. Germline CDR1 MNHNY, CDR2 SVGAGI (reference sequence). The CDR3 here is CASSLLQGFSGNTIYF. For the CDR3, the DNA is TGTGCCAGCAGTTTACTTCAGGGGTTTTCTGGAAACACCATATATTTT.

The rearrangement uses TRBV7-2 and TRBJ2-5, with D possibly TRBD2 on 6 matching bases. Germline lookup yields CDR1 SGHTA and CDR2 FQGNSA. CDR3 length equals 14 residues. Trimming stripped 1 base from V and 4 bases from J, with 10 bases between. CDR3 in DNA: TGTGCCAGCAGCTTAGTTGCGGGATCAGAGACCCAGTACTTC. It yields the protein CASSLVAGSETQYF.

The chain recombines TRBV11-2 with TRBJ2-6; TRBD2 might be the D (7 bases). CDR1 and CDR2 from the germline V gene are SGHAT and FQNNGV. The CDR3 is made up of 17 amino acids. Trimming shortened V by 8 bases and J by 0 bases, and 17 bases separated the two germline ends. CDR3 sequence reads: CASEGGSIFSGANVLTF. In DNA, the CDR3 is TGTGCCAGCGAGGGGGGGTCGATCTTCTCTGGGGCCAACGTCCTGACTTTC.

This chain connects TRBV29-1 to TRBJ2-3; D gene ambiguous. CDR1 SQVTM and CDR2 ANQGSEA come from the germline V gene. Trimming cost V 5 bases and J 10 bases, with 19 bases left between them. This CDR3 region has 13 residues. CDR3 amino acids: CSVYPRGSRAQYF. CDR3 sequence (DNA): TGCAGCGTTTACCCCCGAGGCTCAAGGGCGCAGTATTTT.

The chain joins TRBV3-1 (or the pseudogene TRBV3-2) to TRBJ2-5; 9 nucleotides agree with TRBD2. The CDR3 is made up of 16 amino acids. V lost 0 bases and J lost 3; bases outside the gene matches: 5. CDR1 and CDR2 from the germline V gene are LGHDT and YNNKEL (reference sequence). The CDR3 region has the DNA TGTGCCAGCAGCCAAGAGGGGACTAGCTCAGAAGAGACCCAGTACTTC. Translating it yields CASSQEGTSSEETQYF.

The chain has TRBV9 and TRBJ1-2; 11 nucleotides match TRBD1. The CDR3 contains 13 residues. V dropped 3 bases and J dropped 7; count of bases not matched to a gene: 2. From germline, CDR1 is SGDLS and CDR2 YYNGEE. The CDR3 region is CASSDGQGAGYTF. CDR3 bases: TGTGCCAGCAGCGACGGACAGGGGGCTGGCTACACCTTC.

The chain uses TRBV3-1 (or the pseudogene TRBV3-2) and TRBJ1-3, with TRBD1 matching 9 bases. Germline assignment: CDR1 LGHDT and CDR2 YNNKEL (reference sequence). Losses at the gene ends were 3 bases for V and 8 bases for J; bases not matched to a gene: 2. The CDR3 consists of 13 residues. CDR3 nucleotides: TGTGCCAGCAGCCAGTGGACAGGGGACACCATATATTTT. Its translation: CASSQWTGDTIYF.

This chain connects TRBV20-1 to TRBJ2-1, with TRBD2 matching over 12 bases. CDR3 size: 17 residues. The germline V gene has CDR1 DFQATT and CDR2 SNEGSKA (reference sequence). After removal of 3 bases from V and 0 bases from J, the junction contained 6 bases not matched to a gene. The CDR3 loop reads CSASIASGRGSYNEQFF. The CDR3 nucleotides are TGCAGTGCTAGTATTGCTAGCGGGAGGGGCTCCTACAATGAGCAGTTCTTC.

The chain carries TRBV7-9 and TRBJ2-7; 7 positions agree with TRBD1. CDR1 is SEHNR, CDR2 FQNEAQ, per germline (reference sequence). CDR3 length: 15 amino acids. V trimming: 4 bases; J trimming: 0 bases; junction bases outside the gene matches: 6. As DNA, the CDR3 is TGTGCCAGCAGCTATTCAGGGGGTAGCTCCTACGAGCAGTACTTC. Its translation: CASSYSGGSSYEQYF.

V is TRBV11-2 and J is TRBJ2-4, with D perhaps matching TRBD2 (5 bases). CDR1 and CDR2 (germline): SGHAT, FQNNGV. Trimming took off 2 bases at V and 4 bases at J, with 15 bases between the two ends. The CDR3 has 16 amino acids. The CDR3 is CASSLIGQRRKNIQYF. The CDR3 bases are TGTGCCAGCAGCTTAATAGGGCAAAGGAGGAAAAACATTCAGTACTTC.

The CDR3 DNA is TGTGCCAGCAGCTTAGTGATTCAGGGGTTTGGCAACGAGCAGTACTTC. Residues: CASSLVIQGFGNEQYF. V and J are TRBV7-8 and TRBJ2-7; a possible D gene is TRBD1 (6 bases). The CDR3 consists of 16 residues. Trimming stripped 1 base from V and 5 bases from J, with 18 bases between. Germline V CDR1 and CDR2: SGHVS, FQNEAQ.

The chain combines TRBV19 with TRBJ1-2; D is unresolved. The CDR3 sequence is 14 residues long. CDR1 is LNHDA and CDR2 is SQIVND in the germline V gene (reference sequence). Trimming stripped 2 bases from V and 4 bases from J, with 11 bases between. The CDR3 loop reads CASSIQNGAYGYTF. Written as DNA, the CDR3 is TGTGCCAGTAGTATACAGAACGGAGCCTATGGCTACACCTTC.

V usage is TRBV30 and J usage is TRBJ2-1, with D perhaps being TRBD1 or TRBD2 (12 bases each). CDR3 size: 24 residues. Deletions cut 6 bases from V and 0 bases from J, with 42 bases between. Germline assignment: CDR1 GTSNPN and CDR2 SVGIG (reference sequence). As DNA, the CDR3 is TGTGCCTGTGACGAGTCCCGGGACAGGGGGCGAGGGACTAGCGGGCCGAGCTCCTACAATGAGCAGTTCTTC. Protein: CACDESRDRGRGTSGPSSYNEQFF.

This chain uses TRBV5-1 with TRBJ1-5; D unclear. This CDR3 spans 16 amino acids. The germline gives CDR1 SGHRS, CDR2 YFSETQ. Trimming removed 4 bases from V and 1 base from J, with 15 bases in between. The CDR3 is CASSPEPGLSNQPQHF. CDR3 DNA: TGCGCCAGCAGCCCGGAACCGGGGTTGAGCAATCAGCCCCAGCATTTT.

The chain carries TRBV10-3 and TRBJ2-1; 13 nucleotides line up with TRBD2. Germline CDR1 ENHRY, CDR2 SYGVKD. After removal of 0 bases from V and 7 bases from J, the junction contained 6 bases not matched to a gene. The CDR3 runs to 17 residues. The CDR3 spells CAISESIGLAGENEQFF. The CDR3 nucleotides read TGTGCCATCAGTGAGTCTATAGGACTAGCGGGAGAGAATGAGCAGTTCTTC.